This TCR beta chain was sequenced during a study of cytomegalovirus exposure and HLA in healthy donors. Repertoires were generated with immunoSEQ multiplex PCR, while TCRdb's copy carries only in-frame clones and drops some. The top ten hold about 1.5% of the sample, which has about 180,000 clones, just under 90% seen once. The TCR comes from a woman in her 30s in good health and CMV-seronegative. The sample consisted of PBMCs.

CDR3 sequence reads: CASTRNTEAFF. CDR3 in DNA: TGTGCCAGTACAAGAAACACTGAAGCTTTCTTT. The chain recombines TRBV2 with TRBJ1-1; D ambiguous. From germline, CDR1 is SNHLY and CDR2 FYNNEI. The CDR3 is made up of 11 amino acids. The V and J ends lost 9 bases and 2 bases respectively, with 7 bases between them.